This T cell receptor (beta chain) was captured by sequencing in a study of T-cell reconstitution after alpha-beta-depleted transplantation in children. Findings and limits, study-wide: Several hundred expanded graft clones reportedly were the source of alpha-beta T cells about two months after transplant. Elevated TCRbeta diversity at day 60 was traced, in some patients, to surviving recipient T cells and thymic progenitors. T-cell counts and diversity at one year post-transplant came mainly from newly produced T cells.

Unique molecular identifiers were built into the TCRbeta library. One entry per CDR3 protein, called by TCRdb with MiXCR from the PCR reads. The top ten hold approximately 25% of the sample, which has approximately 120,000 distinct CDR3 sequences, around 9.8% seen once. On this clonotype itself: What it binds is unknown.

V was shortened by 7 bases and J by 1 base, with 11 bases between the two germline ends. Looked up from germline, CDR1 is DFQATT and CDR2 is SNEGSKA (reference sequence). The CDR3 is 13 residues long. The V gene is TRBV20-1, the J gene TRBJ2-1; TRBD1 might be the D (6 bases). The input for sequencing was PBMCs, mostly from graft donor cells, taken 180 days after TCRalphabeta/CD19-depleted stem cell transplant. The source is a girl less than two years old who had a stem cell transplant for combined immunodeficiency, so the T cells may come from the graft donor. In nucleotides, the CDR3 is TGCAGTGGGCAGGGGCCATCCTACAATGAGCAGTTCTTC. Residues: CSGQGPSYNEQFF.